This T cell receptor beta chain is from a study of T cell responses to AZD1222 COVID-19 vaccine. Points from the study as a whole: The study found vaccine-associated CD4 TCRs spanning spike, dominant at 160-218 and 743-854.

As to this clone: Its cognate antigen is unknown.

Germline assignment: CDR1 SNHLY and CDR2 FYNNEI. The length of the CDR3 is 15 residues. V lost 2 bases, J lost 0 bases, and 8 bases lay in between. The repertoire was sequenced with immunoSEQ multiplex PCR; TCRdb's copy has only in-frame clones and lacks some. The table shows 180,000 or so clones, with 93% occurring only once. V gene TRBV2 combines with J gene TRBJ1-5; no reliable D call. The sequence was collected from an adult in good health. The sequenced sample was peripheral blood, obtained on day 0 of AZD1222 vaccination. This chain's CDR3 is CASSEIGFSNQPQHF. In DNA, the CDR3 is TGTGCCAGCAGTGAAATAGGGTTTAGCAATCAGCCCCAGCATTTT.